Given below is one T cell receptor (beta chain) in context. Its antigen is unknown. One junction end does not reproduce the germline sequence, and a read error may be involved. Among the exclusions were patients with other autoimmune diseases, uncontrolled infections, pregnancy or lactation. The CDR3 is made up of 16 amino acids. Germline CDR1 is ENHRY and CDR2 is SYGVKD. This record belongs to a study of Graves' ophthalmopathy and Graves' hyperthyroidism. Study-level results: Progression of ophthalmopathy was predicted by the model with roughly 71% sensitivity and less than 85% specificity.

The study amplified TCR beta CDR3 regions using RNA transcripts. Investigators did first-round RT-PCR with HTBI primers, then second-round multiplex PCR. TCRdb fed the multiplex PCR reads into MiXCR, producing one record per CDR3 protein. The repertoire holds over a million distinct CDR3 sequences, with 35% to 45% as singletons. This chain links TRBV10-3 with TRBJ1-3, with D perhaps matching TRBD1 (6 bases). Sequenced: peripheral blood or thyroid tissue (not recorded which). The source is an adult man with Graves' hyperthyroidism. The chain's CDR3 is CASRGTTSFSGSTIYF. As DNA, the CDR3 is TGTGCCAGCAGAGGGACAACTTCATTCTCTGGAAGCACCATATATTTT.